The rows below give T cell receptor beta chains drawn from one sample of a study of T cells in pancreatic ductal adenocarcinoma. Sequencing was performed with immunoSEQ multiplex PCR; in TCRdb, only in-frame clones are kept and a portion is missing. The table has around 94,000 clones, roughly 96% seen once. Sequenced material: PBMCs. The origin of the receptors is a human donor with pancreatic ductal adenocarcinoma. Both conserved end residues are part of each CDR3. The D gene is left open where the match is weak. Expanded clones get a size class; other rows say once, few or many, or leave the size out.

NA	TRBV10-2	NA	TRBJ2-7	CASRDGTAYEQYF	TGCGCCAGCCGCGATGGGACTGCTTACGAGCAGTACTTC
NA	TRBV4-1	TRBD1	TRBJ1-1	CASSRDTTGGRTEAFF	TGCGCCAGCAGCCGAGATACGACAGGGGGCCGCACTGAAGCTTTCTTT
NA	TRBV4-2	TRBD2	TRBJ2-1	CASSQVRAGESEQFF	TGTGCCAGCAGCCAAGTCCGAGCGGGAGAAAGTGAGCAGTTCTTC
NA	TRBV2	NA	TRBJ2-7	CASSGQAYEQYF	TGTGCCAGCAGTGGGCAGGCCTACGAGCAGTACTTC
NA	TRBV4-1	NA	TRBJ1-1	CASSHSRGMNTEAFF	TGCGCCAGCAGCCACAGCAGGGGCATGAACACTGAAGCTTTCTTT
NA	TRBV5-1	NA	TRBJ2-3	CASSYTISAGSPDTQYF	TGCGCCAGCAGCTACACAATCTCGGCGGGATCCCCAGATACGCAGTATTTT
NA	TRBV6-5	NA	TRBJ1-2	CASSSQENYGYTF	TGTGCCAGCAGTTCACAGGAAAACTATGGCTACACCTTC
once	TRBV5-5	TRBD2	TRBJ2-3	CASSSNRGLAGVFRVDTQYF	TGTGCCAGCAGCTCGAACAGGGGACTAGCGGGAGTGTTTCGAGTTGATACGCAGTATTTT
NA	TRBV29-1	NA	TRBJ1-3	CSGQTDDYTIYF	TGCAGCGGTCAGACGGATGACTACACCATATATTTT
NA	TRBV7-7	TRBD2	TRBJ2-7	CASSLGGFYEQYF	TGTGCTAGCAGCTTGGGAGGGTTCTACGAGCAGTACTTC
NA	TRBV19	NA	TRBJ2-5	CASSNRDSQETQYF	TGTGCCAGTAGTAATCGGGACTCCCAAGAGACCCAGTACTTC
NA	TRBV11-2	TRBD1	TRBJ2-7	CASSPPGQAEQYF	TGTGCCAGCAGCCCCCCCGGACAGGCCGAGCAGTACTTC
NA	TRBV4-1	TRBD1	TRBJ2-7	CASSQGQGWDEQYF	TGCGCCAGCAGCCAGGGACAGGGTTGGGACGAGCAGTACTTC
once	TRBV5-5	TRBD2	TRBJ2-3	CASSPGLAGGSYTDTQYF	TGTGCCAGCAGTCCTGGACTAGCGGGAGGTTCTTACACAGATACGCAGTATTTT
NA	TRBV19	NA	TRBJ1-1	CASRQYYTEAFF	TGTGCCAGCAGACAATACTACACTGAAGCTTTCTTT
NA	TRBV7-9	NA	TRBJ1-3	CASSSRGTSGNTIYF	TGTGCCAGCAGCTCCCGGGGGACCTCTGGAAACACCATATATTTT
once	TRBV7-3	NA	TRBJ2-7	CASSLKDFNTYEQYF	TGTGCCAGCAGCTTAAAGGACTTCAATACCTACGAGCAGTACTTC
NA	TRBV18	NA	TRBJ2-2	CASSPPRVTVNTGELFF	TGTGCCAGCTCACCACCCCGGGTAACCGTGAACACCGGGGAGCTGTTTTTT
NA	TRBV19	NA	TRBJ2-7	CASSIETGSYEQYF	TGTGCCAGTAGTATAGAGACAGGTTCCTACGAGCAGTACTTC
NA	TRBV28	TRBD1	TRBJ2-1	CASSRSHRGGEQFF	TGTGCCAGCAGTCGATCCCACAGGGGTGGTGAGCAGTTCTTC
NA	TRBV4-3	NA	TRBJ1-4	CASSQERGTNEKLFF	TGCGCCAGCAGCCAAGAGCGGGGAACTAATGAAAAACTGTTTTTT
NA	TRBV30	NA	TRBJ1-1	CAWSWGVDTEAFF	TGTGCCTGGAGTTGGGGGGTTGACACTGAAGCTTTCTTT
once	TRBV7-9	NA	TRBJ2-5	CASSLKGRAGETQYF	TGTGCCAGCAGCTTAAAGGGCAGGGCTGGGGAGACCCAGTACTTC
NA	TRBV7-2	TRBD2	TRBJ2-1	CASSLGREGYNEQFF	TGTGCCAGCAGCTTAGGGCGGGAGGGGTACAATGAGCAGTTCTTC
NA	TRBV29-1	NA	TRBJ2-5	CSVEHGNVETQYF	TGCAGCGTTGAGCACGGGAATGTGGAGACCCAGTACTTC
NA	TRBV27	NA	TRBJ2-3	CASSLGTDTQYF	TGTGCCAGCAGTCTCGGCACAGATACGCAGTATTTT
NA	TRBV6-5	NA	TRBJ1-2	CASSYSADSNYGYTF	TGTGCCAGCAGTTACTCGGCCGACAGTAACTATGGCTACACCTTC
NA	TRBV7-2	NA	TRBJ2-7	CASSLGRGDQQYF	TGTGCCAGCAGCTTGGGCAGGGGGGATCAGCAGTACTTC
NA	TRBV7-3	TRBD2	TRBJ2-1	CASSLRGTINEQFF	TGTGCCAGCAGCTTAAGAGGGACTATCAATGAGCAGTTCTTC
NA	TRBV6-5	TRBD2	TRBJ2-1	CASSSTSGGINEQFF	TGTGCCAGCAGCTCCACTAGCGGGGGGATAAATGAGCAGTTCTTC
NA	TRBV10-3	TRBD2	TRBJ2-7	CAISFSGRDEQYF	TGTGCCATCAGTTTTAGCGGGAGGGACGAGCAGTACTTC
NA	TRBV28	TRBD2	TRBJ2-7	CASTGGGVAEQYF	TGTGCCAGCACGGGGGGAGGGGTTGCCGAGCAGTACTTC
NA	TRBV4-1	NA	TRBJ2-7	CASSQDTQVAYEQYF	TGCGCCAGCAGCCAAGATACCCAGGTTGCCTACGAGCAGTACTTC
NA	TRBV6-5	NA	TRBJ2-1	CASSYSMPGVPNEQFF	TGTGCCAGCAGTTACTCGATGCCAGGGGTACCTAATGAGCAGTTCTTC
NA	TRBV28	NA	TRBJ1-4	CASSLPRDGGEKLFF	TGTGCCAGCAGTTTACCCCGGGACGGGGGGGAAAAACTGTTTTTT
NA	TRBV7-9	NA	TRBJ2-5	CASSPVETQYF	TGTGCCAGCAGCCCCGTAGAGACCCAGTACTTC
NA	TRBV5-1	NA	TRBJ2-5	CASSLVAAKETQYF	TGCGCCAGCAGCTTGGTAGCGGCGAAAGAGACCCAGTACTTC
NA	TRBV2	NA	TRBJ2-5	CASSENSGAETQYF	TGTGCCAGCAGTGAAAATTCAGGGGCAGAGACCCAGTACTTC
NA	TRBV30	TRBD1	TRBJ2-1	CAWGGQAPNNEQFF	TGTGCCTGGGGCGGACAGGCCCCCAACAATGAGCAGTTCTTC
NA	TRBV20-1	NA	TRBJ2-5	CSAGRGETQYF	TGCTCGGCGGGGCGCGGAGAGACCCAGTACTTC
NA	TRBV19	TRBD2	TRBJ2-5	CASSPRLAETQYF	TGTGCCAGTAGTCCCAGACTAGCGGAGACCCAGTACTTC
NA	TRBV28	NA	TRBJ2-1	CASSLPPEYNEQFF	TGTGCCAGCAGTTTACCTCCAGAATACAATGAGCAGTTCTTC
NA	TRBV18	TRBD2	TRBJ2-1	CASSPETSVSEQFF	TGTGCCAGCTCACCTGAGACTAGCGTGAGTGAGCAGTTCTTC
NA	TRBV13	NA	TRBJ2-2	CASSLGGRVITGELFF	TGTGCCAGCAGCTTAGGGGGCAGGGTAATCACCGGGGAGCTGTTTTTT
NA	TRBV2	TRBD2	TRBJ2-1	CASKGGLASYNEQFF	TGTGCCAGTAAGGGGGGACTAGCGTCCTACAATGAGCAGTTCTTC
NA	TRBV9	TRBD2	TRBJ2-7	CASSVAPSGSINYEQYF	TGTGCCAGCAGCGTAGCGCCTAGCGGGAGTATAAACTACGAGCAGTACTTC
NA	TRBV2	TRBD1	TRBJ1-2	CASSVQGAGGYTF	TGTGCCAGCAGTGTACAGGGGGCAGGGGGCTACACCTTC
NA	TRBV6-1	TRBD2	TRBJ2-7	CALADHYEQYF	TGTGCGCTAGCGGACCACTACGAGCAGTACTTC
NA	TRBV5-4	NA	TRBJ2-4	CASSQGSTKNIQYF	TGTGCCAGCAGCCAGGGGTCAACCAAAAACATTCAGTACTTC
NA	TRBV29-1	NA	TRBJ2-1	CSVTRTEAYNEQFF	TGCAGCGTTACTCGGACGGAGGCCTACAATGAGCAGTTCTTC
NA	TRBV6-4	TRBD2	TRBJ2-5	CASSDVAGTTQYF	TGTGCCAGCAGTGACGTAGCGGGAACGACCCAGTACTTC
NA	TRBV19	NA	TRBJ1-2	CASSIIGVPGYTF	TGTGCCAGTAGTATCATCGGTGTTCCTGGCTACACCTTC
NA	TRBV28	TRBD1	TRBJ1-2	CASSLPTGHYGYTF	TGTGCCAGCAGTTTACCGACAGGGCACTATGGCTACACCTTC
once	TRBV5-6	NA	TRBJ2-7	CASSSGRGAVYEQYF	TGTGCCAGCAGTAGTGGCAGGGGAGCAGTCTACGAGCAGTACTTC
NA	TRBV18	TRBD1	TRBJ2-7	CASSLDRAQQYF	TGTGCCAGCTCACTGGACAGGGCACAGCAGTACTTC
NA	TRBV10-1	TRBD1	TRBJ2-3	CASSPPGTGINTQYF	TGCGCCAGCAGTCCACCTGGGACAGGGATAAATACGCAGTATTTT
NA	TRBV10-3	TRBD1	TRBJ2-7	CAIMEGTGIEQYF	TGTGCCATCATGGAAGGGACAGGGATCGAGCAGTACTTC
NA	TRBV6-5	NA	TRBJ2-1	CASSYSYNNEQFF	TGTGCCAGCAGTTACTCGTATAACAATGAGCAGTTCTTC
NA	TRBV29-1	TRBD2	TRBJ2-1	CSVGLAGNEQFF	TGCAGCGTTGGACTAGCGGGCAATGAGCAGTTCTTC
NA	TRBV19	NA	TRBJ2-5	CASSIGGGETQYF	TGTGCCAGTAGTATCGGGGGAGGTGAGACCCAGTACTTC